Following are 20 T cell receptor beta chains from one sample sequenced in a study of T-cell reconstitution after alpha-beta-depleted transplantation in children. Library preparation (for TCRbeta) was performed with unique molecular identifiers. A single record per CDR3 protein comes from TCRdb applying MiXCR to the PCR reads. The repertoire holds 150,000 to 250,000 distinct CDR3 sequences, with 13% to 15% as singletons. The material was PBMCs from the stem cell graft donor, obtained from the stem cell graft. The receptor set was obtained from a human donor who donated a stem cell graft to a child with acute lymphoblastic leukemia.

CDR3 residues: CASSNLPGLAAIGGEQFF. The CDR3 DNA reads as TGTGCCAGCAGCAATTTGCCGGGACTAGCGGCGATAGGGGGTGAGCAGTTCTTC. The chain couples TRBV21-1 to TRBJ2-1; the table calls TRBD2, which could not be checked here. TRBV21-1 is recorded as a pseudogene. This CDR3 contains 18 residues.

In its sample, this clonotype was seen a few times. This chain links TRBV6-5 with TRBJ2-7, with 8 nucleotides matching TRBD2. Germline-derived CDR1 and CDR2 are MNHEY and SVGAGI. This CDR3 is built from 16 residues. Losses at the gene ends were 4 bases for V and 0 bases for J; bases not matched to a gene: 8. The chain's CDR3 is CASSSLLAVASYEQYF. The CDR3 DNA sequence: TGTGCCAGCAGTTCCCTACTAGCGGTAGCCTCCTACGAGCAGTACTTC.

The chain uses TRBV11-3 and TRBJ2-1, with 13 bases matching TRBD2. V lost 5 bases, J lost 6 bases, and 7 bases stayed unmatched. Germline loops: CDR1 SGHNT, CDR2 YENEEA. CDR3 length: 16 residues. The CDR3 DNA follows: TGTGCCAGCAGCCTCGGACTAGCGGGAGTGGTCAATGAGCAGTTCTTC. This translates into CASSLGLAGVVNEQFF.

Notes on this clonotype: This sequence may be a read error, since a much larger clone differs from it by one base. For the CDR3, the DNA is TGCAGTGCTCCTGACCTACCGGCCACAGATACGCAGTATTTT. Its translation is CSAPDLPATDTQYF. The chain recombines TRBV20-1 with TRBJ2-3; D is unclear. Germline V gives CDR1 DFQATT, CDR2 SNEGSKA (reference sequence). Trimming took 5 bases from V and 2 from J, leaving 14 bases between them. The CDR3 sequence is 14 residues long.

This clonotype has a handful of counts. The chain recombines TRBV5-1 with TRBJ2-7, with 11 bases fitting TRBD2. The germline CDR1 and CDR2 sequences are SGHRS and YFSETQ. V shed 4 bases and J 1 base; nucleotides not matched to a gene: 10. The CDR3 has 17 amino acids. The CDR3 loop reads CASSASTLAGASYEQYF. CDR3 nucleotides: TGCGCCAGCAGCGCCTCGACACTAGCGGGAGCTTCCTACGAGCAGTACTTC.

This clonotype was detected ten times or more. This chain joins TRBV7-2 and TRBJ2-5; weak D call: TRBD2 (5 bases). Deletions cut 3 bases from V and 5 bases from J, with 10 bases between. In germline, CDR1 is SGHTA, CDR2 FQGNSA. The CDR3 runs to 13 residues. Here the CDR3 reads CASSLNTGETQYF. The CDR3 DNA reads as TGTGCCAGCAGCTTGAATACGGGGGAGACCCAGTACTTC.

In its sample, this clonotype was seen many times. The chain recombines TRBV5-1 with TRBJ2-7, with 8 bases that match TRBD2. CDR1 is SGHRS, CDR2 YFSETQ, per germline. Trimming cost V 4 bases and J 2 bases; bases outside gene matches: 11. This CDR3 comprises 16 residues. CDR3 in DNA: TGCGCCAGCAGCCGAGCACTAGCGGTGAAAGCCTACGAGCAGTACTTC. This gives the protein CASSRALAVKAYEQYF.

This clonotype was recorded many times. The gene calls are TRBV5-1 and TRBJ2-1; TRBD2 aligns across 9 bases. Trimming removed 2 bases from V and 6 bases from J; junction bases left unmatched: 9. The germline gives CDR1 SGHRS, CDR2 YFSETQ. The CDR3 consists of 16 residues. CDR3 amino acids: CASSLMGGRALNEQFF. CDR3 sequence (DNA): TGCGCCAGCAGCTTAATGGGCGGGAGGGCCCTCAATGAGCAGTTCTTC.

This clonotype appeared many times. This chain joins TRBV7-8 and TRBJ2-1, with 8 positions matching TRBD2. Germline V gene data show CDR1 as SGHVS and CDR2 as FQNEAQ. The ends lost 1 base at V and 4 bases at J; junction bases unmatched: 6. The CDR3 runs 16 residues. CDR3 in amino acids: CASSLGSGTRYNEQFF. Here the CDR3 DNA reads TGTGCCAGCAGCTTAGGCTCGGGGACTAGGTACAATGAGCAGTTCTTC.

As regards this clonotype: A much larger clone is a single base away; this may be a read error. The chain has TRBV3-1 and TRBJ2-7, with TRBD2 matching over 13 bases. V shed 8 bases, J shed 8 bases, and the junction held 12 bases outside the gene matches. This CDR3 has 15 amino acids. Germline lookup yields CDR1 LGHDT and CDR2 YNNKEL (reference sequence). CDR3 in amino acids: CASCPAGLAGVQQYF. CDR3 in DNA: TGTGCCAGCTGCCCCGCTGGACTAGCGGGAGTACAGCAGTACTTC.

This clonotype was recorded at least ten times. This rearrangement joins TRBV2 to TRBJ2-7; D could derive from TRBD1 or TRBD2 (5 bases each). The CDR3 runs 13 residues. The germline V gene has CDR1 SNHLY and CDR2 FYNNEI. V was trimmed by 4 bases and J by 3 bases, leaving 10 bases between them. The CDR3, as DNA: TGTGCCAGCAGTGCTGGGACCCTCTACGAGCAGTACTTC. Residues: CASSAGTLYEQYF.

This clonotype was found a few times. The rearrangement uses TRBV12-3 or TRBV12-4 and TRBJ1-5; D gene uncertain. V lost 6 bases and J 1 base, leaving 16 bases between the germline ends. The CDR3 length is 16 residues. The CDR3 DNA sequence: TGTGCCAGCAGCCCCGGACCGAAGATGAGCAATCAGCCCCAGCATTTT. It translates to CASSPGPKMSNQPQHF.

The rearrangement joins TRBV12-3 or TRBV12-4 to TRBJ2-1; D is tentatively TRBD1 or TRBD2 (6 bases each). V was clipped by 3 bases and J by 9 bases, with 12 bases between them. The CDR3 spans 13 residues. The CDR3 bases are TGTGCCAGCAGTTTGCACAGGGAGGCTGAGCAGTTCTTC. It is translated as CASSLHREAEQFF.

About this clonotype itself: A much larger clonotype is one base distant, so this may be a read error. The CDR3 loop is CSVPGPGVSYNEQFF. The CDR3 DNA follows: TGCAGCGTTCCCGGCCCAGGAGTTTCCTACAATGAGCAGTTCTTC. The chain carries TRBV29-1 and TRBJ2-1; D is ambiguous. The CDR3 is made up of 15 amino acids. Germline loops: CDR1 SQVTM, CDR2 ANQGSEA. With 5 bases removed from V and 1 base from J, the gap between germline ends came to 15 bases.

This clonotype was seen ten or more times. The chain links TRBV28 to TRBJ2-7, with 10 bases matching TRBD1. V was clipped by 5 bases and J by 5 bases; unmatched bases: 9. Germline CDR1 is MDHEN and CDR2 is SYDVKM. The CDR3 runs to 15 residues. The CDR3 DNA sequence: TGTGCCAGCAGTCCGGGACAGGGGCGGTTGCACGAGCAGTACTTC. Its translation is CASSPGQGRLHEQYF. The variable domain in full, with the rest retrieved from reference TRBV28 and TRBJ2-7, is DVKVTQSSRYLVKRTGEKVFLECVQDMDHENMFWYRQDPGLGLRLIYFSYDVKMKEKGDIPEGYSVSREKKERFSLILESASTNQTSMYLCASSPGQGRLHEQYFGPGTRLTVT.

This clonotype was seen ten or more times. The chain links TRBV10-3 to TRBJ2-1; D not certain. The CDR3 has 14 amino acids. Trimming stripped 2 bases from V and 8 bases from J, with 13 bases between. The V gene's germline CDR1 is ENHRY and CDR2 SYGVKD. Written as DNA, the CDR3 is TGTGCCATCAGTGAGGGTGAGGCAGCTGATGAGCAGTTCTTC. Its translation is CAISEGEAADEQFF.

The sample holds a few counts of this clonotype. The rearrangement links TRBV25-1 to TRBJ2-1; 8 bases align to TRBD1. From germline, CDR1 is MGHDK and CDR2 SYGVNS. This CDR3 contains 16 residues. With V trimmed by 2 bases and J by 9 bases, 12 bases remained unmatched. The CDR3 nucleotides are TGTGCCAGCAGTGAACTAGGGACAGGCGAAGGCAGTGAGCAGTTCTTC. Translation gives CASSELGTGEGSEQFF.

In its sample, this clonotype was seen many times. The chain is built from TRBV6-6 and TRBJ1-2; D possibly corresponds to TRBD1 (6 bases). V lost 5 bases to trimming and J lost 2 bases, with 9 bases between them. Germline V gene data show CDR1 as MNHNY and CDR2 as SVGAGI (reference sequence). This CDR3 comprises 13 residues. The CDR3 protein is CASSQQGNYGYTF. As DNA, the CDR3 is TGTGCCAGCAGTCAACAGGGAAACTATGGCTACACCTTC.

This clonotype occurred many times. The chain links TRBV18 to TRBJ2-5, with D tentatively TRBD1 or TRBD2 (5 bases each). V lost 2 bases and J lost 9, with 19 bases in between. The CDR3 has 15 residues. Looked up from germline, CDR1 is KGHSH and CDR2 is LQKENI. The chain's CDR3 is CASSPVRDGGEAQYF. Here the CDR3 DNA reads TGTGCCAGCTCACCAGTCCGGGACGGTGGTGAGGCCCAGTACTTC.

The table lists this clonotype with many counts. The V and J genes are TRBV6-5 and TRBJ1-4; perhaps TRBD1 as D (5 bases). The V end lost 4 bases, the J end lost 0 bases, and 9 bases lay between the germline ends. This CDR3 spans 15 amino acids. Germline V gene lookup returns CDR1 MNHEY and CDR2 SVGAGI. CDR3 protein: CASSSGPATNEKLFF. The CDR3 DNA is TGTGCCAGCAGTTCGGGACCCGCAACTAATGAAAAACTGTTTTTT.